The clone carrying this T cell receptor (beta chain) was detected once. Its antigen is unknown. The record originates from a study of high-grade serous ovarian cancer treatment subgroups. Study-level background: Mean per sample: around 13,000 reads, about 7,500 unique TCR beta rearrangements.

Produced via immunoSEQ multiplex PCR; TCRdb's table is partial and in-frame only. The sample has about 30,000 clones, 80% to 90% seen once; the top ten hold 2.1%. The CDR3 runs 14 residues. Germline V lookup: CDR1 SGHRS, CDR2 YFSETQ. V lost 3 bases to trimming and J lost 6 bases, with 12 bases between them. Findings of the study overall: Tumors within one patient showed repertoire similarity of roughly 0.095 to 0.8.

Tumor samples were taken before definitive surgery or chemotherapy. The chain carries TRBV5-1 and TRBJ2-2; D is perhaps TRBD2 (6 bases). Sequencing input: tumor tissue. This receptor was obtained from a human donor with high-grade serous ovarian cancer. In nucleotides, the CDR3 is TGCGCCAGCAGCTCAGCGGGTAGGGCCGGGGAGCTGTTTTTT. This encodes CASSSAGRAGELFF.